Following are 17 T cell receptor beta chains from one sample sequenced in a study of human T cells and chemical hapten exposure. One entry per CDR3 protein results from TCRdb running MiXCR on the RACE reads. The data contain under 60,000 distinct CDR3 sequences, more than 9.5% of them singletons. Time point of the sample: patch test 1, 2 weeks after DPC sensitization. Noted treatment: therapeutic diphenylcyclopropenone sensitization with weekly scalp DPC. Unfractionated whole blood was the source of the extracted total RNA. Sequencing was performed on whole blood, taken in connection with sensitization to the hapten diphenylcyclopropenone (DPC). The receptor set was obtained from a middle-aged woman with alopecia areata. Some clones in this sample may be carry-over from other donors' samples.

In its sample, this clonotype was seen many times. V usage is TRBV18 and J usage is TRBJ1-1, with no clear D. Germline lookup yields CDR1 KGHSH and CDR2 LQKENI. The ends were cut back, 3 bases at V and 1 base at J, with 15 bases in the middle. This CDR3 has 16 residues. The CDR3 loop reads CASSPSPGVRNTEAFF. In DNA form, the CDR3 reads TGTGCCAGCTCACCCTCCCCTGGTGTAAGGAACACTGAAGCTTTCTTT.

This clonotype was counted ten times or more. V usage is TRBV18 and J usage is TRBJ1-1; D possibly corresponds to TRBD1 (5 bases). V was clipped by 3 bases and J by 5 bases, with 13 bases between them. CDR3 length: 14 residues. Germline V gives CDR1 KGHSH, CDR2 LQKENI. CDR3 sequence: CASSPGRAKTEAFF. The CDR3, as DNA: TGTGCCAGCTCACCGGGCAGGGCGAAAACTGAAGCTTTCTTT.

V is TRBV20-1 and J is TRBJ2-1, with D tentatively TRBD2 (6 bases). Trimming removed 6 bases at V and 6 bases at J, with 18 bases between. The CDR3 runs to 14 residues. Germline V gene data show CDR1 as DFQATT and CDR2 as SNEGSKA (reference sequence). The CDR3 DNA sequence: TGCAGTGCAAGCGGCGGGACGGCAAGCAATGAGCAGTTCTTC. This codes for CSASGGTASNEQFF.

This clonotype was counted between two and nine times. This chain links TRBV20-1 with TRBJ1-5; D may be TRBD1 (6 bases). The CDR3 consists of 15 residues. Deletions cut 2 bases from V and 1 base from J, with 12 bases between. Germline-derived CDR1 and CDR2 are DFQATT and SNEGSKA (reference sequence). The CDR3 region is CSARRGAGSNQPQHF. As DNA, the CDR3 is TGCAGTGCTAGAAGGGGGGCCGGCAGCAATCAGCCCCAGCATTTT.

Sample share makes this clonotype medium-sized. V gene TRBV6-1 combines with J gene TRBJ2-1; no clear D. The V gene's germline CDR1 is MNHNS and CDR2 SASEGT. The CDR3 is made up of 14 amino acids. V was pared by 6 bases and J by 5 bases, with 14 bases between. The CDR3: CASRMTPSDNEQFF. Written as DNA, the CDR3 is TGTGCCAGCAGAATGACACCTTCTGACAATGAGCAGTTCTTC.

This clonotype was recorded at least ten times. CDR3 sequence: CASSFGPSNQPQHF. CDR3 sequence (DNA): TGTGCCAGCAGTTTTGGGCCTAGCAATCAGCCCCAGCATTTT. The gene calls are TRBV12-3 or TRBV12-4 and TRBJ1-5; unclear D gene. V was cut by 3 bases and J by 0 bases, with 6 bases left in between. The length of the CDR3 is 14 residues.

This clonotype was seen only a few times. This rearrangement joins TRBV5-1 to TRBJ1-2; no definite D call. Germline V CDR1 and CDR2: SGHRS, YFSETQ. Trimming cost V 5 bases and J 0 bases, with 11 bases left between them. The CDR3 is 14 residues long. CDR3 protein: CASRDGIANYGYTF. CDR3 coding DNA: TGCGCCAGCAGAGACGGAATAGCTAACTATGGCTACACCTTC.

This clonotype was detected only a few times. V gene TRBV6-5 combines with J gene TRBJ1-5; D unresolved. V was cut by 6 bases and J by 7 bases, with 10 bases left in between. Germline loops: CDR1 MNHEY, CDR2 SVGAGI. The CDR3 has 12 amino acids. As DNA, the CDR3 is TGTGCCAGCAGCTCCCCTGGCCAGCCCCAGCATTTT. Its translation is CASSSPGQPQHF.

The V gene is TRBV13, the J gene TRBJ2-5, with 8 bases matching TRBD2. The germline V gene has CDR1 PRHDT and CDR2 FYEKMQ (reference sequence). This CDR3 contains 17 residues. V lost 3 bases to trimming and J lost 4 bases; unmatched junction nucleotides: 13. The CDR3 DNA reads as TGTGCCAGCAGCTTCTATTCGGGCGAAGCGGGAGTAGAGACCCAGTACTTC. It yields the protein CASSFYSGEAGVETQYF.

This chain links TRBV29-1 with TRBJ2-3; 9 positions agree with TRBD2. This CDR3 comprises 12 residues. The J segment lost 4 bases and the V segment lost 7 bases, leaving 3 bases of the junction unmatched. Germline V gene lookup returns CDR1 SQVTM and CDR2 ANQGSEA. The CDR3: CSAIAGADTQYF. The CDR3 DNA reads TGCAGCGCTATAGCGGGAGCAGATACGCAGTATTTT.

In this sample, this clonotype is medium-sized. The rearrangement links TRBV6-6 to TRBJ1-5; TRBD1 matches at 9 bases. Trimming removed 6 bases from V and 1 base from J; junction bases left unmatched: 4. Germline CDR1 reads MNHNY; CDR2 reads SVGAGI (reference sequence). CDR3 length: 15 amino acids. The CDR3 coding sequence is TGTGCCAGCAGCAAAACAGGGGGCAGCAATCAGCCCCAGCATTTT. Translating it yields CASSKTGGSNQPQHF.

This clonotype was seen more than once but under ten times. CDR3 protein: CSARPLTGVDTEAFF. CDR3 nucleotide sequence: TGCAGTGCTAGACCCCTGACAGGGGTGGACACTGAAGCTTTCTTT. The V and J genes are TRBV20-1 and TRBJ1-1; TRBD1 matches at 8 bases. CDR3 length: 15 residues. Germline V gene sequence: CDR1 DFQATT, CDR2 SNEGSKA (reference sequence). V trimming: 2 bases; J trimming: 3 bases; junction bases outside the gene matches: 8.

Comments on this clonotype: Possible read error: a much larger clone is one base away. The CDR3 coding sequence is TGTGCCAGCAGTCAGGGACCGCCGGGCTCTCTTGGGGCCAACGTCCTGTCTTTC. It is translated as CASSQGPPGSLGANVLSF. The rearrangement uses TRBV12-3 or TRBV12-4 and TRBJ2-6; either TRBD1 or TRBD2 may supply D (5 bases each). The CDR3 has 18 residues.

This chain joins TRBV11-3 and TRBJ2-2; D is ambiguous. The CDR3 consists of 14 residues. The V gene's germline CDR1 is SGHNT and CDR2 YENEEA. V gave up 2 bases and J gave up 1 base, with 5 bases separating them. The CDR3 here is CASSLRMNTGELFF. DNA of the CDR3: TGTGCCAGCAGCTTACGAATGAACACCGGGGAGCTGTTTTTT.

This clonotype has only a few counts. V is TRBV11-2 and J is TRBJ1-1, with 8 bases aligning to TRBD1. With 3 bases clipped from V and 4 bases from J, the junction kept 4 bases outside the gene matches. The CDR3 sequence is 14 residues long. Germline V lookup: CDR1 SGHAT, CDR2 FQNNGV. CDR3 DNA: TGTGCCAGCAGCTTTGGACAGGGAGGCACTGAAGCTTTCTTT. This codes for CASSFGQGGTEAFF.

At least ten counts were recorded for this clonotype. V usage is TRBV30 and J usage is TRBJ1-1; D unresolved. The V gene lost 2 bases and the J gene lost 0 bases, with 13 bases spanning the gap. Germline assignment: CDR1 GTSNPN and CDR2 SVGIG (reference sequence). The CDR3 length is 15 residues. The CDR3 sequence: CAWSPWGGMNTEAFF. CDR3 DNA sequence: TGTGCCTGGAGTCCCTGGGGAGGGATGAACACTGAAGCTTTCTTT.

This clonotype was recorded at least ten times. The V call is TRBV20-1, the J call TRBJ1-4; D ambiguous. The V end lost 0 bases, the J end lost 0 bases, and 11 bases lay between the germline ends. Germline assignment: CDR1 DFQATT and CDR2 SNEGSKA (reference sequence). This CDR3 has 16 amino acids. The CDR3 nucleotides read TGCAGTGCTAGAGATTCCGGGGAAGCAACTAATGAAAAACTGTTTTTT. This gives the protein CSARDSGEATNEKLFF.